A selection of T cell receptor beta chains follows, all from one sample in a study of blood T cell repertoires in COVID-19. Produced via immunoSEQ multiplex PCR; TCRdb's table is partial and in-frame only. This table has around 280,000 clones, around 85% appearing once. Sequencing used PBMCs or T cells enriched from blood (not recorded which). Every receptor here comes from a woman in her thirties or forties who had recovered from COVID-19. The CDR3 runs from the conserved cysteine through the conserved F or W. Fields, in order: CDR3 length, V gene, D gene, clone size, J gene, CDR3 protein, CDR3 DNA. D genes are given only for firm matches. Where a row states a size, it is once, few, many or the class of an expanded clone; other rows omit it.

>15|TRBV7-9|TRBD1|.|TRBJ2-5
CASSLGDRVQETQYF
TGTGCCAGCAGCTTAGGGGACAGGGTCCAAGAGACCCAGTACTTC
>17|TRBV18|.|.|TRBJ1-3
CASSTDTGRASGNTIYF
TGTGCCAGCTCAACGGATACAGGTCGCGCCTCTGGAAACACCATATATTTT
>12|TRBV12-3/TRBV12-4|.|.|TRBJ2-3
CASGSSEDTQYF
TGTGCCAGCGGCTCGTCAGAAGATACGCAGTATTTT
>14|TRBV6-5|.|.|TRBJ2-3
CASSYRRSTDTQYF
TGTGCCAGCAGTTACAGGAGGAGCACAGATACGCAGTATTTT
>16|TRBV5-1|TRBD2|.|TRBJ2-2
CASSLVVAGNTGELFF
TGCGCCAGCAGCTTGGTGGTAGCGGGGAACACCGGGGAGCTGTTTTTT
>14|TRBV7-9|.|.|TRBJ2-5
CASSLASGRETQYF
TGTGCCAGCAGCTTAGCGAGCGGAAGAGAGACCCAGTACTTC
>17|TRBV27|TRBD1|.|TRBJ1-4
CASPLSGTVATNEKLFF
TGTGCCAGCCCATTGTCCGGGACAGTAGCAACTAATGAAAAACTGTTTTTT
>13|TRBV28|.|.|TRBJ1-4
CASSKTANEKLFF
TGTGCCAGCAGTAAGACAGCTAATGAAAAACTGTTTTTT
>15|TRBV5-1|TRBD2|.|TRBJ2-7
CASSFPDSGGYEQYF
TGCGCCAGCAGCTTCCCGGACAGCGGGGGGTACGAGCAGTACTTC
>12|TRBV28|.|.|TRBJ2-7
CASSSRRAEQYF
TGTGCCAGCAGTTCTCGGAGAGCCGAGCAGTACTTC
>13|TRBV24-1|TRBD1|.|TRBJ2-2
CATNDRDGGELFF
TGTGCCACCAATGACAGGGATGGCGGGGAGCTGTTTTTT
>16|TRBV19|.|.|TRBJ2-2
CACGPSGVANTGELFF
TGTGCCTGCGGCCCCTCGGGAGTCGCGAACACCGGGGAGCTGTTTTTT
>14|TRBV7-2|TRBD1|.|TRBJ2-7
CASSNSGTEYEQYF
TGTGCCAGCAGCAACTCCGGGACAGAATACGAGCAGTACTTC
>14|TRBV6-2/TRBV6-3|.|.|TRBJ1-6
CASSYIQPNSPLHF
TGTGCCAGCAGTTACATACAGCCGAATTCACCCCTCCACTTT
>13|TRBV7-8|TRBD2|.|TRBJ2-1
CASSMGTSSEQFF
TGTGCCAGCAGCATGGGGACTAGCAGCGAGCAGTTCTTC
>15|TRBV5-6|.|.|TRBJ2-5
CASSRAPLLSETQYF
TGTGCCAGCAGCCGTGCGCCACTACTTAGTGAGACCCAGTACTTC
>17|TRBV7-3|TRBD2|.|TRBJ2-1
CASSPTSGGGSYNEQFF
TGTGCCAGCAGCCCTACTAGCGGAGGCGGCTCCTACAATGAGCAGTTCTTC
>15|TRBV3-1/TRBV3-2|TRBD1|few|TRBJ1-2
CASSQGHDRGYGYTF
TGTGCCAGCAGCCAAGGCCATGACAGGGGGTATGGCTACACCTTC
>15|TRBV23-1|TRBD1|.|TRBJ2-7
CASSLRDRVSYEQYF
TGCGCCAGCAGTCTTCGGGACAGGGTCTCCTACGAGCAGTACTTC
>16|TRBV3-1/TRBV3-2|TRBD2|.|TRBJ2-1
CASSQGEGSSYNEQFF
TGTGCCAGCAGCCAAGGGGAGGGGAGCTCCTACAATGAGCAGTTCTTC
>12|TRBV28|.|once|TRBJ1-1
CASSRVMTEAFF
TGTGCCAGCAGTAGAGTTATGACTGAAGCTTTCTTT
>14|TRBV11-2|TRBD1|.|TRBJ1-6
CASSFRQGNSPLHF
TGTGCCAGCAGCTTCCGACAGGGAAATTCACCCCTCCACTTT
>17|TRBV5-1|TRBD2|once|TRBJ2-3
CASSLVSRGGGTDTQYF
TGCGCCAGCAGCTTGGTTTCCCGCGGGGGGGGCACAGATACGCAGTATTTT
>11|TRBV20-1|.|few|TRBJ2-1
CSAWRGNEQFF
TGCAGTGCATGGAGGGGCAATGAGCAGTTCTTC
>14|TRBV7-2|.|.|TRBJ1-5
CASSRPGSNQPQHF
TGTGCCAGCAGCAGACCAGGTAGCAATCAGCCCCAGCATTTT
>14|TRBV7-2|TRBD1|.|TRBJ2-5
CASSLTGNRETQYF
TGTGCCAGCAGCTTGACAGGGAACCGGGAGACCCAGTACTTC
>16|TRBV7-6|TRBD1|.|TRBJ2-3
CASSPQGAGMADTQYF
TGTGCCAGCAGCCCACAGGGGGCGGGAATGGCAGATACGCAGTATTTT
>15|TRBV19|TRBD2|.|TRBJ2-1
CASSIPSGRYNEQFF
TGTGCCAGTAGTATCCCTAGCGGGAGATACAATGAGCAGTTCTTC
>11|TRBV12-3/TRBV12-4|.|.|TRBJ2-3
CASSLTDTQYF
TGTGCCAGCAGCCTCACAGATACGCAGTATTTT
>16|TRBV7-2|TRBD2|.|TRBJ2-2
CASSPAGTTNTGELFF
TGTGCCAGCAGCCCCGCCGGGACTACGAACACCGGGGAGCTGTTTTTT
>12|TRBV5-6|TRBD1|.|TRBJ1-5
CASSRDRQPQHF
TGTGCCAGCAGCCGGGACAGGCAGCCCCAGCATTTT
>14|TRBV19|.|.|TRBJ2-7
CASRQGPGSGEQYF
TGTGCCAGTAGGCAGGGGCCGGGTTCGGGCGAGCAGTACTTC
>15|TRBV11-3|TRBD2|.|TRBJ2-1
CASSLSGLAGGEQFF
TGTGCCAGCAGCTTATCAGGTCTAGCGGGAGGTGAGCAGTTCTTC
>15|TRBV19|TRBD1|.|TRBJ2-1
CASSLDRGGYNEQFF
TGTGCCAGTAGTTTGGACAGGGGGGGCTACAATGAGCAGTTCTTC
>13|TRBV6-5|TRBD1|.|TRBJ1-1
CASSRDRVTEAFF
TGTGCCAGCAGTCGAGACAGGGTCACTGAAGCTTTCTTT
>13|TRBV5-1|TRBD1|.|TRBJ2-1
CASSLDRGNEQFF
TGCGCCAGCAGCTTGGACAGGGGCAATGAGCAGTTCTTC
>14|TRBV6-5|.|.|TRBJ1-4
CASSSQGKGEKLFF
TGTGCCAGCAGTTCACAGGGAAAGGGGGAAAAACTGTTTTTT
>15|TRBV11-3|TRBD2|.|TRBJ2-1
CASSHRLAGDNEQFF
TGTGCCAGCAGCCACCGACTAGCGGGGGACAATGAGCAGTTCTTC
>13|TRBV7-3|.|.|TRBJ2-5
CASARDSLETQYF
TGTGCCAGTGCCCGGGACTCCCTGGAGACCCAGTACTTC
>15|TRBV7-6|.|.|TRBJ2-2
CASSLPGVRGGELFF
TGTGCCAGCAGCTTACCAGGGGTTCGAGGCGGGGAGCTGTTTTTT
>14|TRBV19|.|.|TRBJ2-1
CASRENLGHNEQFF
TGTGCCAGTAGGGAGAACTTAGGCCACAATGAGCAGTTCTTC
>17|TRBV7-8|.|.|TRBJ1-6
CASSFLLTGGTNSPLHF
TGTGCCAGCAGCTTCCTGTTAACCGGGGGAACGAATTCACCCCTCCACTTT
>16|TRBV28|TRBD1|.|TRBJ2-1
CASSVLTGGSYNEQFF
TGTGCCAGCAGTGTCCTGACAGGGGGCTCCTACAATGAGCAGTTCTTC
>17|TRBV7-9|.|.|TRBJ1-4
CASSPRPGTATNEKLFF
TGTGCCAGCAGCCCCCGGCCAGGCACTGCAACTAATGAAAAACTGTTTTTT
>14|TRBV2|.|.|TRBJ1-5
CASSERRDAQPQHF
TGTGCCAGCAGTGAACGCAGGGATGCTCAGCCCCAGCATTTT
>12|TRBV18|.|.|TRBJ1-2
CASSRTGSGYTF
TGTGCCAGCTCACGCACAGGGTCCGGCTACACCTTC
>16|TRBV7-9|TRBD2|.|TRBJ2-3
CASSSAGGPDTDTQYF
TGTGCCAGCAGCTCGGCGGGAGGGCCTGACACAGATACGCAGTATTTT
>12|TRBV7-2|.|.|TRBJ1-1
CASSLGRTEAFF
TGTGCCAGCAGCTTGGGGCGAACTGAAGCTTTCTTT
>15|TRBV30|.|.|TRBJ1-6
CAWSGFGATGSPLHF
TGTGCCTGGAGTGGGTTTGGGGCTACTGGCTCACCCCTCCACTTT
>16|TRBV5-1|.|.|TRBJ2-7
CASSLGAALRSHEQYF
TGCGCCAGCAGCTTGGGGGCCGCCCTCCGTTCCCACGAGCAGTACTTC
>14|TRBV7-2|.|.|TRBJ1-4
CASSLPVADEKLFF
TGTGCCAGCAGCCTTCCGGTGGCGGATGAAAAACTGTTTTTT
>12|TRBV7-8|TRBD1|.|TRBJ2-3
CASSLGQGLKYF
TGTGCCAGCAGCCTGGGACAGGGCCTGAAGTATTTT
>14|TRBV28|TRBD2|.|TRBJ2-7
CASKVGGEAYEQYF
TGTGCCAGCAAGGTGGGGGGGGAGGCCTACGAGCAGTACTTC
>15|TRBV6-1|.|few|TRBJ2-7
CASSETPGLFTEQYF
TGTGCCAGCAGTGAGACACCGGGACTGTTCACCGAGCAGTACTTC
>14|TRBV5-1|.|.|TRBJ2-7
CASSLVGQIYEQYF
TGCGCCAGCAGCTTGGTTGGCCAGATCTACGAGCAGTACTTC
>15|TRBV4-1|.|.|TRBJ1-2
CASSQAITAGYGYTF
TGCGCCAGCAGCCAAGCCATAACAGCGGGCTATGGCTACACCTTC
>15|TRBV9|TRBD2|.|TRBJ2-1
CASSSQLAGSYEQFF
TGTGCCAGCAGTAGCCAACTAGCGGGGTCTTATGAGCAGTTCTTC